This entry is about one T cell receptor (beta chain). The CDR3 length is 13 residues. Germline CDR1 DFQATT, CDR2 SNEGSKA (reference sequence). With 3 bases removed from V and 0 bases from J, the gap between germline ends came to 6 bases. Per the original data handling: From reference gene primer amplification, estimates of nucleated cell counts were derived. The method was immunoSEQ multiplex PCR; TCRdb's version includes in-frame clones alone and lacks a portion of them. The V and J calls and clone size were taken over from that table, and D and trimming were inferred from the DNA. The table has under 300,000 clones, about four fifths seen once. The source of the sample is a study of blood T cell repertoires in COVID-19. Overall study: Samples came from the United States, Italy and Spain, spanning acute and convalescent COVID-19. T cells, B-cell-depleted T cells, or PBMCs provided the cDNA or gDNA that served as material.

This clonotype was obtained from a woman between 18 and 30 years old with acute or convalescent COVID-19. V gene TRBV20-1 combines with J gene TRBJ1-3; D gene ambiguous. Sequenced input: peripheral blood. The CDR3 here is CSASLSSGNTIYF. The CDR3 DNA reads as TGCAGTGCTAGTCTCTCCTCTGGAAACACCATATATTTT.